These 20 T cell receptor beta chains were all obtained from the same sample, sequenced in a study of graft-versus-host responses after intestinal transplantation (dated by TCRdb to the early 2020s). Interpreted using the paper, the time point label stands for: cells obtained before transplantation from donor or recipient. Their antigen targets remain unknown. The library was prepared using the immunoSEQ multiplex PCR assay. As stored in TCRdb, this immuneACCESS dataset retains in-frame rearrangements with V and J assigned. A fraction of the clones does not appear; measured against another copy, unresolved V genes explain less than half of the discrepancy, and the remainder lacks a known reason. Across this sample there are 50,000 to 55,000 clones, with more than 70% seen only once. The top ten clonotypes cover 0.55% to 0.8% of the sample. Sequencing used unstimulated CD4+ T cells sorted from spleen or lymph node cells, obtained before transplant. These receptor sequences come from a human donor who was the organ donor for an intestinal transplant.

The chain is built from TRBV19 and TRBJ2-7; D may be TRBD2 (7 bases). Germline lookup yields CDR1 LNHDA and CDR2 SQIVND (reference sequence). The V end was cut by 5 bases, the J end by 2 bases, with 19 bases between. The CDR3 spans 16 residues. CDR3 nucleotides: TGTGCCAGTAGTCCGTCGGGGGGCCCGGGGCCCTACGAGCAGTACTTC. It yields the protein CASSPSGGPGPYEQYF.

This clone occurred a few times. The chain uses TRBV28 and TRBJ1-1; tentatively, D is TRBD1 (6 bases). Trimming left V 5 bases short and J 11 bases short, with 12 bases between. Germline V lookup: CDR1 MDHEN, CDR2 SYDVKM. There are 11 residues in the CDR3. The CDR3 reads CASSQGLWAFF. CDR3 nucleotide sequence: TGTGCCAGCAGTCAGGGGCTATGGGCTTTCTTT.

This chain links TRBV29-1 with TRBJ2-7, with 10 bases aligning to TRBD2. Germline loops: CDR1 SQVTM, CDR2 ANQGSEA. CDR3 size: 15 residues. V shed 2 bases and J 4 bases; nucleotides not matched to a gene: 8. The CDR3 loop reads CSVEIAGGLKYEQYF. The CDR3 DNA reads TGCAGCGTTGAAATAGCGGGAGGCCTCAAGTACGAGCAGTACTTC.

The rearrangement links TRBV28 to TRBJ1-4; D possibly corresponds to TRBD1 (6 bases). The CDR3 sequence is 14 residues long. From germline, CDR1 is MDHEN and CDR2 SYDVKM. Trimming removed 5 bases at V and 7 bases at J, with 14 bases between. The CDR3 sequence: CASSPYDRSEKLFF. In DNA form, the CDR3 reads TGTGCCAGCAGTCCGTATGACAGGTCTGAAAAACTGTTTTTT.

This clone was recorded once. The chain has TRBV6-1 and TRBJ1-5; no firm D call. Trimming removed 3 bases from V and 3 bases from J, with 6 bases in between. The V gene's germline CDR1 is MNHNS and CDR2 SASEGT. This CDR3 comprises 13 residues. This CDR3 reads CASSESDNQPQHF. The CDR3 region has the DNA TGTGCCAGCAGTGAGTCAGACAATCAGCCCCAGCATTTT.

The V and J genes are TRBV28 and TRBJ2-7; 11 bases map to TRBD1. There are 15 residues in the CDR3. Trimming cost V 6 bases and J 3 bases; bases outside gene matches: 7. Germline V gives CDR1 MDHEN, CDR2 SYDVKM. This CDR3 reads CASSQGTGGVYEQYF. The CDR3 bases are TGTGCCAGCAGCCAAGGGACAGGGGGTGTCTACGAGCAGTACTTC.

This clone was observed a few times. Other DNA sequences in this specimen translate into the identical CDR3. The chain couples TRBV25-1 to TRBJ1-1, with unresolved D. Per the germline V gene, CDR1 is MGHDK and CDR2 is SYGVNS. Trimming took off 2 bases at V and 1 base at J, with 5 bases between the two ends. This CDR3 comprises 13 residues. The CDR3 here is CASSEEGNTEAFF. The CDR3 DNA reads TGTGCCAGCAGTGAAGAGGGGAACACTGAAGCTTTCTTT. The variable domain in full, with the rest retrieved from reference TRBV25-1 and TRBJ1-1, is EADIYQTPRYLVIGTGKKITLECSQTMGHDKMYWYQQDPGMELHLIHYSYGVNSTEKGDLSSESTVSRIRTEHFPLTLESARPSHTSQYLCASSEEGNTEAFFGQGTRLTVV.

The chain links TRBV7-2 to TRBJ1-1; possibly TRBD1 for D (5 bases). From germline, CDR1 is SGHTA and CDR2 FQGNSA. The germline V and J ends were trimmed by 3 bases and 3 bases, with 14 bases remaining between them. The CDR3 totals 15 residues. The CDR3 DNA reads as TGTGCCAGCAGCTTCGATACAGGAAGGGACACTGAAGCTTTCTTT. Translating gives CASSFDTGRDTEAFF.

The J gene is TRBJ2-7, the V gene TRBV6-5; D might be TRBD2 (5 bases). The CDR3 length is 14 residues. The V and J ends lost 5 bases and 2 bases respectively, with 13 bases between them. Looked up from germline, CDR1 is MNHEY and CDR2 is SVGAGI. In DNA form, the CDR3 reads TGTGCCAGCAGTGAACTGCGGGCACCCTACGAGCAGTACTTC. It yields the protein CASSELRAPYEQYF.

The chain uses TRBV28 and TRBJ1-1; tentative D call: TRBD1 (6 bases). CDR1 and CDR2 (germline): MDHEN, SYDVKM. The V end lost 5 bases, the J end lost 6 bases, and 10 bases lay between the germline ends. The CDR3 consists of 12 residues. The CDR3 loop reads CASSPGGAEAFF. The CDR3 DNA reads TGTGCCAGCAGTCCTGGGGGCGCTGAAGCTTTCTTT.

V gene TRBV4-3 combines with J gene TRBJ2-1; 10 nucleotides match TRBD2. The germline gives CDR1 LGHNA, CDR2 YSLEER. The J segment lost 8 bases and the V segment lost 0 bases, leaving 7 bases of the junction unmatched. The CDR3 spans 16 residues. The CDR3: CASSQETSGNSYEQFF. CDR3 DNA sequence: TGCGCCAGCAGCCAAGAAACTAGCGGGAATTCGTATGAGCAGTTCTTC.

The sample holds one count of this clone. This chain links TRBV18 with TRBJ2-3; a weak D match, TRBD2 (6 bases). V was shortened by 6 bases and J by 6 bases, with 25 bases between the two germline ends. From germline, CDR1 is KGHSH and CDR2 LQKENI. The CDR3 length is 17 residues. CDR3 region: CASSRLGDPFSVDTQYF. CDR3 DNA sequence: TGTGCCAGCTCCCGACTAGGGGATCCCTTTTCCGTGGATACGCAGTATTTT.

This chain uses TRBV7-9 with TRBJ2-7; TRBD1 aligns across 11 bases. CDR1 is SEHNR, CDR2 FQNEAQ, per germline (reference sequence). The CDR3 contains 15 residues. The ends lost 5 bases at V and 7 bases at J; junction bases unmatched: 10. Here the CDR3 reads CASSIIRDRGYEQYF. For the CDR3, the DNA is TGTGCCAGCAGCATTATCCGGGACAGGGGGTATGAGCAGTACTTC.

CDR3 amino acids: CAWNNGLAGFGGELFF. The DNA of the CDR3 is TGTGCCTGGAATAACGGTCTAGCGGGATTTGGCGGGGAGCTGTTTTTT. The chain couples TRBV30 to TRBJ2-2; 9 bases fit TRBD2. Germline lookup yields CDR1 GTSNPN and CDR2 SVGIG (reference sequence). The CDR3 has 16 amino acids. V lost 4 bases and J lost 7; bases outside the gene matches: 13.

The V and J genes are TRBV13 and TRBJ2-3, with 9 bases identical to TRBD2. Trimming removed 5 bases from V and 1 base from J; junction bases left unmatched: 10. The CDR3 extends over 17 amino acids. Germline V gene data show CDR1 as PRHDT and CDR2 as FYEKMQ (reference sequence). Here the CDR3 reads CASSGTPSGIRTDTQYF. The CDR3 DNA reads as TGTGCCAGCAGCGGAACCCCTAGCGGGATTCGCACAGATACGCAGTATTTT.

The rearrangement uses TRBV28 and TRBJ2-1, with 9 bases that match TRBD2. The V and J ends lost 7 bases and 4 bases, in that order; junction bases with no gene match: 8. This CDR3 is 15 amino acids long. Per germline, CDR1 MDHEN and CDR2 SYDVKM. CDR3 in amino acids: CASNPTSGDYNEQFF. The DNA of the CDR3 is TGTGCCAGCAACCCGACTAGCGGCGATTACAATGAGCAGTTCTTC.

The chain is built from TRBV7-2 and TRBJ1-2, with a tentative D call TRBD1 (6 bases). The CDR3 is 15 residues long. V dropped 2 bases and J dropped 4 bases, with 14 bases sitting between them. The germline V gene encodes CDR1 SGHTA and CDR2 FQGNSA. The CDR3 loop reads CASSLQGPQAYGYTF. The CDR3 bases are TGTGCCAGCAGCTTACAGGGGCCGCAAGCCTATGGCTACACCTTC.

The rearrangement joins TRBV5-6 to TRBJ2-7, with 8 bases matching TRBD1. Germline V gene sequence: CDR1 SGHDT, CDR2 YYEEEE. The CDR3 is 14 residues long. With V trimmed by 0 bases and J by 7 bases, 6 bases remained unmatched. The CDR3 sequence: CASSLVQGAGEQYF. As DNA, the CDR3 is TGTGCCAGCAGCTTGGTTCAGGGGGCGGGTGAGCAGTACTTC.

This clone was recorded a few times. The chain combines TRBV4-2 with TRBJ2-1, with TRBD2 matching over 8 bases. The V gene's germline CDR1 is LGHNA and CDR2 YNFKEQ. Trimming at V came to 0 bases and at J to 5 bases, leaving 6 bases not matched to a gene. This CDR3 is 16 amino acids long. The CDR3 DNA reads as TGTGCCAGCAGCCAAGAGGGTCTAGCGGGCGACAATGAGCAGTTCTTC. Amino acid sequence: CASSQEGLAGDNEQFF.

The chain employs TRBV6-6 and TRBJ2-1; TRBD1 aligns across 9 bases. The junction had 7 bases not matched to a gene; V was cut back by 10 bases and J by 3 bases. CDR1 is MNHNY, CDR2 SVGAGI, per germline (reference sequence). This CDR3 spans 14 amino acids. CDR3 DNA: TGTGCCACCTCCCAGACAGGGGGCTACAATGAGCAGTTCTTC. It encodes CATSQTGGYNEQFF.